This TCR beta chain was documented in a study of neoadjuvant anti-PD-1 for oral cavity cancer (dated by TCRdb to about 2021). Some background on the complete study: Before undergoing curative-intent surgical resection, most patients got three to four biweekly nivolumab doses at 3 mg/kg. For patients who did not progress, a fourth nivolumab dose was given around day 43, followed by definitive surgical resection on days 50-56. Patients with complete response, partial response or stable disease by RECIST 1.1 were defined as responders, whereas patients with progression were defined as non-responders. There were approximately 12 patients in the parent correlative cohort, and the response rate was less than 40%.

There are 14 amino acids in the CDR3, from cysteine to phenylalanine inclusive. The kept DNA is CDR3 alone, 42 bases in frame from the first base. Trimming accounts for 10 bases at V and 1 base at J, while the number of junction bases matched to no gene is 5. The germline V gene supplies CDR1 SNHLY and CDR2 FYNNEI. For survey sequencing, tumor libraries mostly used 4.8 ug of input genomic DNA, with two replicates for each sample. The immunoSEQ hsTCRbeta kit was used to prepare TCRbeta libraries, following the manufacturer's instructions. The finished libraries were brought together in one pool at 2.5 to 3 nM, which was then read using an Illumina NovaSeq 6000 S4 flow cell. As for the original processing: The immunoSEQ Analyzer handled quality control and preprocessing of the raw data. The analysis was limited to productive rearrangements, and each clonotype was defined by a unique CDR3 amino acid sequence. Using the R package tcR, the researchers computed the Gini-Simpson index as their estimate of repertoire clonality. Student's t test was used to compare Gini indices, while Pearson correlation assessed associations with tumor size change. The clones in this table, taken by TCRdb from immuneACCESS, are in-frame only. Not every clone is retained; where verified, under half of the shortfall comes from an unresolved V gene, and the cause of the rest is unknown. That table is the source of V, J and clone size, and D and trimming were worked out from the DNA. The sample includes 20,000 to 25,000 clones, with more than 35% observed a single time. Of the sample, around 43% is held by the ten largest clones.

A word on this clone: The antigen it binds to is not known. The input lacks base qualities; no much larger clone sits a single base away.

The intended sense of this specimen's time point label: after neoadjuvant nivolumab, at surgical resection. Patients were newly diagnosed with stage II-IVA oral cavity squamous cell carcinoma and had received no prior systemic or radiation treatment. The cohort was composed of patients with HPV-negative, locally advanced oral cavity squamous cell carcinoma. The samples were drawn from a longitudinal correlative study tied to a single-arm phase II trial testing neoadjuvant nivolumab in oral cavity squamous cell carcinoma. Subject-matched pre- and post-treatment PBMCs and tumors from three responders and three non-responders underwent genomic DNA-based TCRbeta sequencing. For tumor tissue, genomic DNA extraction relied on the Maxwell RSC DNA from Tissue kit. General findings and caveats noted by the study authors: Higher pretreatment blood Treg/Th17 ratios correlated with higher pretreatment blood TCRbeta clonality and lower post-treatment tumor TCRbeta clonality. TCR analyses included only a few patients per response group, and the authors called for larger cohorts for validation. Greater tumor shrinkage was correlated with larger post-treatment sizes of preexisting intratumoral clones, suggesting that expansion of preexisting clones contributed to response.

The specimen comprised tumor tissue, sampled after nivolumab (anti-PD-1) treatment. This clonotype originated in a person between 40 and 85 years old with oral cavity squamous cell carcinoma. Recombination joined TRBV2 with TRBJ2-3; 10 nucleotides in the junction match TRBD2. CDR3 region: CATRTSGGTDTQYF. The DNA sequence is TGTGCCACCCGGACTAGCGGCGGCACAGATACGCAGTATTTT.